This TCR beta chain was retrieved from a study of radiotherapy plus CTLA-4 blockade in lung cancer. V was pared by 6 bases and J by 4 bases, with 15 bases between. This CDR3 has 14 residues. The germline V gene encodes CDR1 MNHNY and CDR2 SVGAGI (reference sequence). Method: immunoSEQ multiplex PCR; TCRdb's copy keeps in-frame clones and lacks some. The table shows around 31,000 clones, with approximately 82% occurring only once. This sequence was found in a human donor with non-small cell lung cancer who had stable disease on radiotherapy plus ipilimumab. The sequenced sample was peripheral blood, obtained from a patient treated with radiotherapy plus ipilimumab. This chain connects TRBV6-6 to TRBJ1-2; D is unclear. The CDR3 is CASSLLGLTYGYTF. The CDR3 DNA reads TGTGCCAGCAGCTTACTCGGGCTAACCTATGGCTACACCTTC.